These 18 T cell receptor beta chains were sequenced from one sample in a study of blood T cells in healthy people across ages. Then a second PCR, running roughly 7 to 11 cycles, was carried out with a sample-barcoded 5' primer and a J-beta primer mix. TCRdb re-called the 5' RACE reads through MiXCR, storing one row per CDR3 protein. Seen here are some 1.4 million distinct CDR3 sequences, about 40% observed once, and the top ten hold 7.9%. Material: blood. The origin of the receptors is a woman between 18 and 29 years old in good health.

The CDR3 loop reads CASSQTGADEKLFF. CDR3 bases: TGTGCCAGCAGTCAAACAGGGGCGGATGAAAAACTGTTTTTT. V is TRBV28 and J is TRBJ1-4; 7 bases are a match to TRBD1. This CDR3 is built from 14 residues. CDR1 and CDR2 from the germline V gene are MDHEN and SYDVKM. V shed 5 bases and J 6 bases; nucleotides not matched to a gene: 6.

V and J are TRBV18 and TRBJ2-1, with D hard to call. Trimming shortened V by 1 base and J by 0 bases, and 10 bases separated the two germline ends. The CDR3 is made up of 16 amino acids. Per the germline V gene, CDR1 is KGHSH and CDR2 is LQKENI. CDR3 residues: CASSPQQLSSYNEQFF. For the CDR3, the DNA is TGTGCCAGCTCACCACAGCAACTGAGCTCCTACAATGAGCAGTTCTTC.

This clonotype was seen ten or more times. The rearrangement links TRBV4-1 to TRBJ2-7; 10 bases map to TRBD2. After removal of 3 bases from V and 2 bases from J, the junction contained 7 bases not matched to a gene. Germline V gene lookup returns CDR1 MGHRA and CDR2 YSYEKL. The CDR3 contains 16 residues. CDR3 in amino acids: CASSHRPTSGPYEQYF. CDR3 nucleotide sequence: TGCGCCAGCAGCCATAGGCCGACTAGCGGGCCCTACGAGCAGTACTTC.

The rearrangement links TRBV29-1 to TRBJ1-2; D might be TRBD1 (5 bases). Per germline, CDR1 SQVTM and CDR2 ANQGSEA. This CDR3 spans 12 amino acids. The V end lost 3 bases, the J end lost 4 bases, and 9 bases lay between the germline ends. The CDR3 bases are TGCAGCGTTGAGGAGGGGAGCTATGGCTACACCTTC. This encodes CSVEEGSYGYTF.

This clonotype is a singleton in its sample. This chain links TRBV20-1 with TRBJ2-7; D is perhaps TRBD1 (6 bases). The CDR3 runs to 14 residues. Deletions cut 3 bases from V and 4 bases from J, with 16 bases between. The germline V gene has CDR1 DFQATT and CDR2 SNEGSKA (reference sequence). The DNA of the CDR3 is TGCAGTGCTAGGGCTCCGACAGGACCTTACGAGCAGTACTTC. Protein sequence: CSARAPTGPYEQYF.

The rearrangement uses TRBV6-5 and TRBJ2-4; 7 bases are shared with TRBD2. The CDR3 loop spans 11 amino acids. V lost 5 bases and J lost 10; bases outside the gene matches: 2. CDR1 and CDR2 from the germline V gene are MNHEY and SVGAGI. As DNA, the CDR3 is TGTGCCAGCAGTAATAGCGGGATTCAGTACTTC. Residues: CASSNSGIQYF.

This clonotype was observed a few times. The chain combines TRBV20-1 with TRBJ2-7, with 10 bases lining up with TRBD1. Germline CDR1 reads DFQATT; CDR2 reads SNEGSKA (reference sequence). The V and J ends lost 2 bases and 4 bases, in that order; junction bases with no gene match: 5. CDR3 length: 14 amino acids. The CDR3 DNA follows: TGCAGTGCTAGACTACAGGGACAGGGGTACGAGCAGTACTTC. It yields the protein CSARLQGQGYEQYF.

For this clonotype: Since a much larger clone is just one base distant, this may be a read error. The V gene is TRBV20-1, the J gene TRBJ2-3; D possibly uses TRBD1 or TRBD2 (5 bases each). The CDR3 has 13 residues. Germline lookup yields CDR1 DFQATT and CDR2 SNEGSKA (reference sequence). V shed 1 base and J shed 9 bases, with 14 bases lying between them. Here the CDR3 DNA reads TGCAGTGCTAGAGGAGAGGGGACGAGGACGCAGTATTTT. Amino acid sequence: CSARGEGTRTQYF.

This clonotype was picked up many times. The V gene is TRBV20-1, the J gene TRBJ2-3, with no clear D. The CDR3 spans 12 residues. V lost 3 bases to trimming and J lost 0 bases, with 4 bases between them. Germline V gene data show CDR1 as DFQATT and CDR2 as SNEGSKA (reference sequence). CDR3 amino acids: CSASPSTDTQYF. In DNA, the CDR3 is TGCAGTGCTAGCCCTAGCACAGATACGCAGTATTTT.

There are a few counts of this clonotype. The chain combines TRBV20-1 with TRBJ2-7; D may be TRBD1 or TRBD2 (5 bases each). With 7 bases removed from V and 3 bases from J, the gap between germline ends came to 10 bases. CDR1 DFQATT and CDR2 SNEGSKA come from the germline V gene (reference sequence). This CDR3 contains 11 residues. The CDR3, as DNA: TGCAGTGGTCTGAGGGGCTACGAGCAGTACTTC. It encodes CSGLRGYEQYF.

The table lists this clonotype with a few counts. The chain uses TRBV29-1 and TRBJ1-2, with TRBD1 as a possible D gene (6 bases). CDR1 and CDR2 (germline): SQVTM, ANQGSEA. The CDR3 is 11 amino acids. Trimming pared 4 bases from V and 4 bases from J, leaving 7 bases between. CDR3 amino acids: CSVGTVYGYTF. CDR3 DNA: TGCAGCGTTGGGACAGTCTATGGCTACACCTTC.

The CDR3 DNA follows: TGTGCCAGCTCACCCGACAGAGTTAACGGCTACACCTTC. This gives the protein CASSPDRVNGYTF. The chain employs TRBV18 and TRBJ1-2; D might be TRBD1 (5 bases). V gave up 3 bases and J gave up 8 bases, with 13 bases separating them. The CDR3 is made up of 13 amino acids. CDR1 and CDR2 from the germline V gene are KGHSH and LQKENI.

The J gene is TRBJ1-4, the V gene TRBV7-6; unclear D gene. Germline loops: CDR1 SGHVS, CDR2 FNYEAQ. Trimming stripped 3 bases from V and 4 bases from J, with 18 bases between. CDR3 length equals 17 residues. The CDR3 DNA sequence: TGTGCCAGCAGCTTCGCGTACGGCGGGTTAGTTAATGAAAAACTGTTTTTT. Its protein is CASSFAYGGLVNEKLFF.

The genes are TRBV11-2 and TRBJ2-7; a weak D match, TRBD1 (6 bases). Trimming cost V 1 base and J 4 bases, with 11 bases left between them. This CDR3 is built from 14 residues. CDR1 is SGHAT and CDR2 is FQNNGV in the germline V gene. CDR3 sequence reads: CASSLGTVRYEQYF. The CDR3 nucleotides are TGTGCCAGCAGCTTAGGGACAGTCCGTTACGAGCAGTACTTC.

The chain links TRBV7-2 to TRBJ2-2; tentative D call: TRBD1 (6 bases). This CDR3 region has 12 residues. The V gene lost 4 bases and the J gene lost 12 bases, with 12 bases spanning the gap. Germline CDR1 SGHTA, CDR2 FQGNSA. The CDR3 region is CASSSGQRKLFF. The CDR3 coding sequence is TGTGCCAGCAGCTCGGGACAAAGGAAGCTGTTTTTT.

The chain carries TRBV20-1 and TRBJ2-1; 10 bases are shared with TRBD2. Unmatched junction bases numbered 14, after V lost 0 bases and J lost 9 bases. The CDR3 is made up of 17 amino acids. Germline V gene sequence: CDR1 DFQATT, CDR2 SNEGSKA (reference sequence). In nucleotides, the CDR3 is TGCAGTGCTAGAGATGGGCTAGCGGGAGCTGAGGTCGGTGAGCAGTTCTTC. As protein: CSARDGLAGAEVGEQFF.

The table lists this clonotype with a few counts. V is TRBV10-2 and J is TRBJ1-6; 8 positions agree with TRBD1. CDR1 and CDR2 (germline): WSHSY, SAAADI. This CDR3 has 13 residues. J was trimmed by 9 bases and V by 10 bases; bases with no gene match: 8. The CDR3 sequence: CATSQGAASPLHF. CDR3 DNA sequence: TGCGCCACGTCCCAGGGGGCGGCTTCACCCCTCCACTTT.

This clonotype occurred a few times. The chain joins TRBV2 to TRBJ2-3; 8 nucleotides align to TRBD2. The germline V gene encodes CDR1 SNHLY and CDR2 FYNNEI. This CDR3 contains 13 residues. This chain's CDR3 is CAGGGQSTDTQYF. The CDR3 DNA reads as TGTGCGGGCGGGGGGCAAAGCACAGATACGCAGTATTTT.